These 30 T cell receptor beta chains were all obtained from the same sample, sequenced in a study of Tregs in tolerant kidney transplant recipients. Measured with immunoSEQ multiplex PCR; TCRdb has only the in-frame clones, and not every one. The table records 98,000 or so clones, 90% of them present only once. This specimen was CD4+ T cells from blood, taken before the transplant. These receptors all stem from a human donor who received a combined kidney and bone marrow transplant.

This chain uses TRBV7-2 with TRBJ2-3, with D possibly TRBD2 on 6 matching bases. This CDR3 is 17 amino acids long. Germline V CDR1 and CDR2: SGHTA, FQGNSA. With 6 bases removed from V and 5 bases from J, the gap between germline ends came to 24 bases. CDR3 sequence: CASSRAAGPKAGDTQYF. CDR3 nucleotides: TGTGCCAGCAGTCGCGCGGCGGGACCCAAGGCGGGAGATACGCAGTATTTT.

CDR3 nucleotide sequence: TGTGCCAGTAGTCCCATCGGCGGGAGAAGGAATGAGCAGTTCTTC. It yields the protein CASSPIGGRRNEQFF. V and J are TRBV19 and TRBJ2-1; 7 nucleotides align to TRBD2. With V trimmed by 5 bases and J by 7 bases, 11 bases remained unmatched. The CDR3 has 15 residues. Germline V gene data show CDR1 as LNHDA and CDR2 as SQIVND (reference sequence).

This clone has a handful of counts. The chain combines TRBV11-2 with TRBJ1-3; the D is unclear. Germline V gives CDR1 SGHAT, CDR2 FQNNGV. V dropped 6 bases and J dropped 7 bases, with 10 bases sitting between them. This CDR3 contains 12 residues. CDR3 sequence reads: CASRYTANTIYF. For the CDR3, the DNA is TGTGCCAGCAGATATACAGCCAACACCATATATTTT.

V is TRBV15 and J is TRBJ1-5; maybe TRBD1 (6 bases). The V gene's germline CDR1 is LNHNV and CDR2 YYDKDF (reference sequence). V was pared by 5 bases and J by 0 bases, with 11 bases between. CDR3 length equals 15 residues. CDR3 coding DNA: TGTGCCACCAGCCATCGGACAGCTAGCAATCAGCCCCAGCATTTT. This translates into CATSHRTASNQPQHF.

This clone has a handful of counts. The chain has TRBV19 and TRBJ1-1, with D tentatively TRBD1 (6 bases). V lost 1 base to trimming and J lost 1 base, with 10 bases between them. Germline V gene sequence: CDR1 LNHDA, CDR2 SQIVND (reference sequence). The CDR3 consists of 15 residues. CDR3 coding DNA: TGTGCCAGTAGTATAGCTGCAGGGGAGAACACTGAAGCTTTCTTT. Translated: CASSIAAGENTEAFF.

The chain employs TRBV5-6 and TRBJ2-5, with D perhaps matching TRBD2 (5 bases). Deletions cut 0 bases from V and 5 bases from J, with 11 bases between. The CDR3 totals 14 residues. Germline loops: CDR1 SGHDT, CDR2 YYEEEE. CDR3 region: CASSLVEGWETQYF. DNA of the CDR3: TGTGCCAGCAGCTTGGTTGAGGGTTGGGAGACCCAGTACTTC.

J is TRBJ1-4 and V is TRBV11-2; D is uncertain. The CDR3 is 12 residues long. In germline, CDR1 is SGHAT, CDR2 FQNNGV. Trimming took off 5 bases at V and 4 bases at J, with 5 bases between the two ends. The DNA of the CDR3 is TGTGCCAGCAGCCTGTTTAATGAAAAACTGTTTTTT. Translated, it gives CASSLFNEKLFF.

The DNA of the CDR3 is TGTGCCAGCACTAAACGGGAGGGGGATACGCAGTATTTT. Translated: CASTKREGDTQYF. The J gene is TRBJ2-3, the V gene TRBV27; 8 nucleotides match TRBD2. With V trimmed by 7 bases and J by 6 bases, 6 bases remained unmatched. Germline lookup yields CDR1 MNHEY and CDR2 SMNVEV (reference sequence). CDR3 length: 13 residues.

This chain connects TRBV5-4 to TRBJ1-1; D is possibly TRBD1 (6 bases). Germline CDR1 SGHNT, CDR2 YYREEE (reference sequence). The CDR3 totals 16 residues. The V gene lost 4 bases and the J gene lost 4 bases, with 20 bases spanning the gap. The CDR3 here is CASSPQDRNIGTEAFF. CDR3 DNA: TGTGCCAGCAGCCCCCAGGACAGAAATATTGGCACTGAAGCTTTCTTT.

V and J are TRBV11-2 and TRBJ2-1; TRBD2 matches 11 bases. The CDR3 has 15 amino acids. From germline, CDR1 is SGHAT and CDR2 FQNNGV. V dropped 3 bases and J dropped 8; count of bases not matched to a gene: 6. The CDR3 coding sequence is TGTGCCAGCAGCTTTTCACTAGCGGGGGTATATGAGCAGTTCTTC. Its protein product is CASSFSLAGVYEQFF.

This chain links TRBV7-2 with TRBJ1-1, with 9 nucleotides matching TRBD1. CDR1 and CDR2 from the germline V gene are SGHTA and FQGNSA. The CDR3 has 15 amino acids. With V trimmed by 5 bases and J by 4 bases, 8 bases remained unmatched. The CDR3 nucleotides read TGTGCCAGCAGCCCTTGGACAGGGGCGGGCACTGAAGCTTTCTTT. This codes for CASSPWTGAGTEAFF.

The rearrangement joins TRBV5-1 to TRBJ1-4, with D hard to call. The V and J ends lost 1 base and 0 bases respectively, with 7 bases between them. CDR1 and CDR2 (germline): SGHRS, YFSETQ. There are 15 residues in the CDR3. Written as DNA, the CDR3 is TGCGCCAGCAGCTTGTCGGGTGCAACTAATGAAAAACTGTTTTTT. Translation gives CASSLSGATNEKLFF.

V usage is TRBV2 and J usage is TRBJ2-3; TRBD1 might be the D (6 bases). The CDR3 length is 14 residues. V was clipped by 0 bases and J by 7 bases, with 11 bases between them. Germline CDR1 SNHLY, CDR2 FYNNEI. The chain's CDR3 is CASSEARTANTQYF. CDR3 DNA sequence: TGTGCCAGCAGTGAAGCGCGGACAGCCAATACGCAGTATTTT.

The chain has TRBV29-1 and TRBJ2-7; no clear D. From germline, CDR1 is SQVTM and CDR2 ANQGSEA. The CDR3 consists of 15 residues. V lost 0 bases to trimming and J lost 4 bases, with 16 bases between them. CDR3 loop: CSVEDESGFGYEQYF. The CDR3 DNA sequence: TGCAGCGTTGAAGATGAATCCGGGTTCGGGTACGAGCAGTACTTC.

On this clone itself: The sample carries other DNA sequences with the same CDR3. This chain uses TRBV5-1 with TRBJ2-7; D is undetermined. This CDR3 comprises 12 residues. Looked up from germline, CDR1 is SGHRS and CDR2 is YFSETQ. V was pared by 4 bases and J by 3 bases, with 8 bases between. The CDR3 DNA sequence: TGCGCCAGCAGCCTTAACAGCTACGAGCAGTACTTC. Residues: CASSLNSYEQYF.

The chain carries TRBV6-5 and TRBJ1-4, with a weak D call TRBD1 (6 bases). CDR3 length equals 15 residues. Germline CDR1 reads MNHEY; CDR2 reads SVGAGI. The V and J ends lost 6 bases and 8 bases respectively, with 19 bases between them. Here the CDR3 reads CASSPTRGTGEKLFF. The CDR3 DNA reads TGTGCCAGCAGCCCGACCAGGGGTACAGGGGAAAAACTGTTTTTT.

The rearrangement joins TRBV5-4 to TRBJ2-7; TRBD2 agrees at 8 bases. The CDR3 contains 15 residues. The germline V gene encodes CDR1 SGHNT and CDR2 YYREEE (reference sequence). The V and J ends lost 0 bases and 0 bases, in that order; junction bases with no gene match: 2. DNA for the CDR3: TGTGCCAGCAGCTTGGGGCTAGCGGGCTCCTACGAGCAGTACTTC. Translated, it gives CASSLGLAGSYEQYF.

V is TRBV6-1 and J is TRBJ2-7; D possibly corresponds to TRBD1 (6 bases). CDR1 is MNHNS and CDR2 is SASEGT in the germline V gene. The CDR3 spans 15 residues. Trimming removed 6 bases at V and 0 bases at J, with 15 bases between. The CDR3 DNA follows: TGTGCCAGCAGGGGGTGGGACAAGGACTCCTACGAGCAGTACTTC. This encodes CASRGWDKDSYEQYF.

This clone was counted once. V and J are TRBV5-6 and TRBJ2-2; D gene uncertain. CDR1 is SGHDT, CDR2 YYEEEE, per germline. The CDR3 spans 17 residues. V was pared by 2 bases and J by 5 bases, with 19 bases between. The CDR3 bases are TGTGCCAGCAGCTTCTTTGACCGCGGAAGTAAGACCGGGGAGCTGTTTTTT. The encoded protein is CASSFFDRGSKTGELFF.

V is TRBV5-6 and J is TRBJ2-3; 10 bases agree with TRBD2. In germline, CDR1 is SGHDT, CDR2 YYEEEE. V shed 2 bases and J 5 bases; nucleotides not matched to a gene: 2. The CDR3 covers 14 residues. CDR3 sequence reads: CASSLAGGRDTQYF. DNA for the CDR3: TGTGCCAGCAGCTTAGCGGGGGGGCGAGATACGCAGTATTTT.

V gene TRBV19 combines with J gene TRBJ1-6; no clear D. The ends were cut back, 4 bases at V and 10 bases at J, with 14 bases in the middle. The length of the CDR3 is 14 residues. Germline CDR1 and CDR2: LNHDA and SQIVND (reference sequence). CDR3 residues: CASSTLHHCSPLHF. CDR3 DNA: TGTGCCAGTAGTACACTGCACCATTGCTCACCCCTCCACTTT. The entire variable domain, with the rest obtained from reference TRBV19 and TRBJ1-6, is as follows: DGGITQSPKYLFRKEGQNVTLSCEQNLNHDAMYWYRQDPGQGLRLIYYSQIVNDFQKGDIAEGYSVSREKKESFPLTVTSAQKNPTAFYLCASSTLHHCSPLHFGNGTRLTVT.

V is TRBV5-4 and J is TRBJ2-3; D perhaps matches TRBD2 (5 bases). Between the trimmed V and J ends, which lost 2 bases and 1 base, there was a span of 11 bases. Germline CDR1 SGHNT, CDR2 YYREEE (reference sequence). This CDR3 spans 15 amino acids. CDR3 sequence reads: CASSFGLPRTDTQYF. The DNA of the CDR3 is TGTGCCAGCAGCTTCGGACTCCCTCGCACAGATACGCAGTATTTT.

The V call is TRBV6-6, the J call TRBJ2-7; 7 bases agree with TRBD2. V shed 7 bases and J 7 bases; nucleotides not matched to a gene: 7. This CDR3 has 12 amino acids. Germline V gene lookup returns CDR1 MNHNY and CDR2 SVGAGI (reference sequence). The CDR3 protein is CASIGGSREQYF. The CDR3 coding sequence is TGTGCCAGCATAGGCGGGAGTCGGGAGCAGTACTTC.

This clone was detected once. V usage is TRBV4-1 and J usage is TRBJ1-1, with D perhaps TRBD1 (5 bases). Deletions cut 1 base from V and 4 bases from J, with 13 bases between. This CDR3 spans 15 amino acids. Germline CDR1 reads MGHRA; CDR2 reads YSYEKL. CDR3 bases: TGCGCCAGCAGCCAAGCAGCAGGGCAAGGCACTGAAGCTTTCTTT. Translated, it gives CASSQAAGQGTEAFF.

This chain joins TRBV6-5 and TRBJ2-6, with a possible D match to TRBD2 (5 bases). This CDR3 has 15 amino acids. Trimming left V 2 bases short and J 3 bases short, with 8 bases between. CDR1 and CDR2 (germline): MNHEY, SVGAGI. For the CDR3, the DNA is TGTGCCAGCAGTTACGAGGGCGATGGGGCCAACGTCCTGACTTTC. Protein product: CASSYEGDGANVLTF.

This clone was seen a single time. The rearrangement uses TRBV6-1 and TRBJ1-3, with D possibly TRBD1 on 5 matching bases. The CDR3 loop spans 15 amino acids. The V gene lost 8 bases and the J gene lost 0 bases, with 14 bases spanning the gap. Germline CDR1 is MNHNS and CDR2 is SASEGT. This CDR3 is CASQTGSSSGNTIYF. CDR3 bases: TGTGCCAGCCAAACAGGCAGCTCCTCTGGAAACACCATATATTTT.

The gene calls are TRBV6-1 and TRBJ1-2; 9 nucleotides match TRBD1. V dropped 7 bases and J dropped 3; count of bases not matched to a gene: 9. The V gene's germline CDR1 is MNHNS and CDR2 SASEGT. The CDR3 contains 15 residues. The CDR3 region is CASTPGTGNDYGYTF. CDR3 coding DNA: TGTGCCAGCACCCCCGGGACAGGGAACGACTATGGCTACACCTTC.

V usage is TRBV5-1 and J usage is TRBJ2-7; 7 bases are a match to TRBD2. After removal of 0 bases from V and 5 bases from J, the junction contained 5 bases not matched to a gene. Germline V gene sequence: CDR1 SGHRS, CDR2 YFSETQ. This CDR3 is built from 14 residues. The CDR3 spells CASSLGPGRDEQYF. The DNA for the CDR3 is TGCGCCAGCAGCTTGGGCCCAGGGAGGGACGAGCAGTACTTC.

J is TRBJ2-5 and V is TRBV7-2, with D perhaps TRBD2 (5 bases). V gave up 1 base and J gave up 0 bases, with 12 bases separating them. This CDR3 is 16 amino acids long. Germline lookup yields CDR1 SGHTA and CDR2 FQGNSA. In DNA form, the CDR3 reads TGTGCCAGCAGCTTAGTCCTGGGAGTCAACCAAGAGACCCAGTACTTC. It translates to CASSLVLGVNQETQYF.

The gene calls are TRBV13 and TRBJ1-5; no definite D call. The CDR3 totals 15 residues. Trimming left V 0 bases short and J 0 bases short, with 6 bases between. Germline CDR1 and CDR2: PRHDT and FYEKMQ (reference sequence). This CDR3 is CASSLGYFSNQPQHF. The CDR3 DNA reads TGTGCCAGCAGCTTAGGGTACTTTAGCAATCAGCCCCAGCATTTT.